The 28 T cell receptor beta chains given below trace back to one sample, sequenced in a study of blood T cells in healthy people across ages. Next came a second PCR, run for roughly 7 to 12 cycles, which used a sample-barcoded 5' primer along with a J-beta primer mix. TCRdb re-called the 5' RACE reads with MiXCR, one entry per CDR3 protein. The sample records over 550,000 distinct CDR3 sequences, approximately 30% being singletons. The specimen was blood. The receptor set was obtained from a woman older than 75 in good health.

The chain joins TRBV7-2 to TRBJ2-5; 8 bases line up with TRBD2. The J call is in doubt because the DNA end fits TRBJ2-7 better. The CDR3 has 15 residues. Germline V gene lookup returns CDR1 SGHTA and CDR2 FQGNSA. CDR3 region: CASSLVQAGVSEQYF. The CDR3 nucleotides read TGTGCCAGCAGCTTAGTTCAAGCGGGAGTATCCGAGCAGTACTTC.

This clonotype was seen a handful of times. The rearrangement uses TRBV5-1 and TRBJ2-5; the match to TRBD2 covers 16 bases. From germline, CDR1 is SGHRS and CDR2 YFSETQ. The CDR3 is 18 amino acids. With V trimmed by 3 bases and J by 7 bases, 12 bases remained unmatched. The CDR3 spells CASSSGLAGGPMWGTQYF. The DNA for the CDR3 is TGCGCCAGCAGCTCGGGACTAGCGGGGGGGCCCATGTGGGGGACCCAGTACTTC.

This clonotype was found many times. The chain combines TRBV2 with TRBJ2-7; possible D gene TRBD1, 6 bases. CDR1 is SNHLY and CDR2 is FYNNEI in the germline V gene. This CDR3 has 14 amino acids. V dropped 6 bases and J dropped 0 bases, with 12 bases sitting between them. The CDR3 region is CASSHDRSSYEQYF. CDR3 in DNA: TGTGCCAGCAGCCACGACAGGAGCTCCTACGAGCAGTACTTC. Complete variable domain (other parts from reference TRBV2 and TRBJ2-7): EPEVTQTPSHQVTQMGQEVILRCVPISNHLYFYWYRQILGQKVEFLVSFYNNEISEKSEIFDDQFSVERPDGSNFTLKIRSTKLEDSAMYFCASSHDRSSYEQYFGPGTRLTVT.

This clonotype was recorded at least ten times. This chain uses TRBV2 with TRBJ2-7; the match to TRBD1 covers 11 bases. V gave up 5 bases and J gave up 6 bases; unmatched junction bases: 9. The germline V gene has CDR1 SNHLY and CDR2 FYNNEI. The CDR3 runs 15 residues. The CDR3 here is CASSPPGQGVSEQYF. The CDR3 bases are TGTGCCAGCAGTCCACCGGGACAGGGGGTTTCCGAGCAGTACTTC.

About this clonotype: Given a much more abundant clone one base away, this may be a read error. The CDR3 sequence is CASSQDRDRVLANYGHTF. The DNA for the CDR3 is TGTGCCAGCAGCCAAGATCGGGACAGGGTTTTGGCTAACTATGGCCACACCTTC. The chain links TRBV4-2 to TRBJ1-2; 9 nucleotides align to TRBD1. CDR1 and CDR2 from the germline V gene are LGHNA and YNFKEQ. This CDR3 has 18 amino acids.

This clonotype appeared a few times. V gene TRBV28 combines with J gene TRBJ2-4, with 10 bases that match TRBD2. Germline V gene lookup returns CDR1 MDHEN and CDR2 SYDVKM. The trim removed 8 bases at V and 0 bases at J, leaving 13 bases unmatched. CDR3 length: 18 amino acids. In DNA form, the CDR3 reads TGTGCCAGCGAGGGTCCAGCGGGGGGGCCCCTAGCCAAAAACATTCAGTACTTC. Residues: CASEGPAGGPLAKNIQYF.

This clonotype was recorded at least ten times. The chain has TRBV28 and TRBJ2-5; 10 positions match TRBD1. Germline V gene data show CDR1 as MDHEN and CDR2 as SYDVKM. CDR3 length equals 15 residues. The junction had 6 bases not matched to a gene; V was cut back by 5 bases and J by 3 bases. CDR3 amino acids: CASSSRDRGKETQYF. CDR3 nucleotide sequence: TGTGCCAGCAGTAGCCGGGACAGGGGAAAAGAGACCCAGTACTTC.

This clonotype showed up many times. The rearrangement links TRBV7-2 to TRBJ2-7, with TRBD2 matching over 8 bases. Germline V gene sequence: CDR1 SGHTA, CDR2 FQGNSA. There are 14 residues in the CDR3. Losses at the gene ends were 3 bases for V and 3 bases for J; bases not matched to a gene: 4. The CDR3: CASSLRRGVYEQYF. CDR3 nucleotide sequence: TGTGCCAGCAGCTTGAGGCGGGGGGTCTACGAGCAGTACTTC. The variable domain in full, with the rest retrieved from reference TRBV7-2 and TRBJ2-7, is GAGVSQSPSNKVTEKGKDVELRCDPISGHTALYWYRQSLGQGLEFLIYFQGNSAPDKSGLPSDRFSAERTGGSVSTLTIQRTQQEDSAVYLCASSLRRGVYEQYFGPGTRLTVT.

This clonotype was counted between two and nine times. A read error may explain this, as a much larger clone is one base away. The chain has TRBV4-3 and TRBJ2-7; D possibly corresponds to TRBD2 (5 bases). Germline CDR1 LGHNA, CDR2 YSLEER. This CDR3 is 18 amino acids long. The V gene lost 0 bases and the J gene lost 7 bases, with 25 bases spanning the gap. The CDR3: CASSQDLLATTRYNEQYF. The CDR3 DNA reads as TGCGCCAGCAGCCAAGATCTGCTAGCAACTACCCGATACAATGAGCAGTACTTC.

This clonotype came up a few times. The chain has TRBV11-2 and TRBJ2-1; D might be TRBD2 (6 bases). Germline values: CDR1 SGHAT, CDR2 FQNNGV. The CDR3 consists of 18 residues. Trimming left V 0 bases short and J 10 bases short, with 25 bases between. CDR3 in amino acids: CASSLDRGASVYLTEQFF. DNA of the CDR3: TGTGCCAGCAGCTTAGATAGAGGGGCTAGCGTATATTTAACCGAGCAGTTCTTC. Combining the CDR3 with reference TRBV11-2 and TRBJ2-1 gives the whole variable domain EAGVAQSPRYKIIEKRQSVAFWCNPISGHATLYWYQQILGQGPKLLIQFQNNGVVDDSQLPKDRFSAERLKGVDSTLKIQPAKLEDSAVYLCASSLDRGASVYLTEQFFGPGTRLTVL.

This clonotype has only one observation. The V gene is TRBV6-5, the J gene TRBJ1-1; D is undetermined. V lost 5 bases and J 1 base, leaving 5 bases between the germline ends. Germline CDR1 MNHEY, CDR2 SVGAGI. This CDR3 comprises 12 residues. CDR3 residues: CASSGRNTEAFF. The CDR3 nucleotides are TGTGCCAGCAGTGGCCGGAACACTGAAGCTTTCTTT.

The chain has TRBV4-1 and TRBJ1-2, with unresolved D. CDR1 is MGHRA and CDR2 is YSYEKL in the germline V gene. The CDR3 consists of 15 residues. The V gene lost 0 bases and the J gene lost 4 bases, with 12 bases spanning the gap. The CDR3 DNA follows: TGCGCCAGCAGCCAAGATCTTGGGGTTGCCTATGGCTACACCTTC. Its protein is CASSQDLGVAYGYTF.

Note on this clonotype: This CDR3 is missing its conserved last phenylalanine or tryptophan, likely due to a read error. This chain connects TRBV29-1 to TRBJ2-4; the D gene could be TRBD1 or TRBD2 (5 bases each). The CDR3 is 15 residues long. Germline V gene lookup returns CDR1 SQVTM and CDR2 ANQGSEA. The V end was cut by 0 bases, the J end by 6 bases, with 15 bases between. The CDR3 nucleotides are TGCAGCGTTGAAGATGGGACGACAGACCCAAACATTCAGTACTGC. Encoded protein: CSVEDGTTDPNIQYC.

The rearrangement uses TRBV7-2 and TRBJ2-2; 9 bases map to TRBD2. From germline, CDR1 is SGHTA and CDR2 FQGNSA. The CDR3 sequence is 16 residues long. V was pared by 1 base and J by 7 bases, with 7 bases of the junction left unmatched. The CDR3 nucleotides read TGTGCCAGCAGCTTAGGGCTAGCGGGGAGTGGCGGGGAGCTGTTTTTT. Protein sequence: CASSLGLAGSGGELFF.

This clonotype occurred a few times. The V and J genes are TRBV11-1 and TRBJ1-1, with 7 nucleotides matching TRBD1. The CDR3 is 15 amino acids. After removal of 2 bases from V and 5 bases from J, the junction contained 8 bases not matched to a gene. CDR1 is SGHAT and CDR2 is FQDESV in the germline V gene (reference sequence). CDR3 sequence: CASSLHEGARTEAFF. The CDR3 region has the DNA TGTGCCAGCAGCTTACATGAGGGGGCACGGACTGAAGCTTTCTTT.

The sample holds many counts of this clonotype. The V gene is TRBV12-3 or TRBV12-4, the J gene TRBJ2-7; TRBD2 might be the D (6 bases). The V and J ends lost 5 bases and 8 bases respectively, with 16 bases between them. This CDR3 comprises 13 residues. This CDR3 is CASSKASVFKQYF. CDR3 bases: TGTGCCAGCAGTAAGGCTAGCGTCTTCAAGCAGTACTTC.

As for this clonotype: A read error may be the cause here, since a much bigger clone is one base away. CDR3 sequence (DNA): TGCGCCAGCAGCACCGGGACAGGGTCCCCAACTAATGAAAAACCGTTTTTT. Protein product: CASSTGTGSPTNEKPFF. The chain uses TRBV5-1 and TRBJ1-4, with 9 bases fitting TRBD1. This CDR3 spans 17 amino acids. The germline V gene has CDR1 SGHRS and CDR2 YFSETQ.

The table lists this clonotype with many counts. V and J are TRBV4-1 and TRBJ2-7; possible D gene TRBD2, 5 bases. Trimming took off 0 bases at V and 5 bases at J, with 17 bases between the two ends. CDR1 and CDR2 from the germline V gene are MGHRA and YSYEKL. The CDR3 covers 16 residues. Here the CDR3 reads CASSQDLNPGNHEQYF. CDR3 bases: TGCGCCAGCAGCCAAGATCTCAACCCGGGGAACCACGAGCAGTACTTC.

This clonotype was observed at least ten times. The chain combines TRBV7-2 with TRBJ2-1; 10 bases fit TRBD2. Germline loops: CDR1 SGHTA, CDR2 FQGNSA. V shed 6 bases, J shed 14 bases, and the junction held 7 bases outside the gene matches. The CDR3 totals 12 residues. CDR3 residues: CASRQKAGGEFF. The CDR3 region has the DNA TGTGCCAGCAGGCAGAAAGCGGGGGGGGAGTTCTTC.

The rearrangement joins TRBV20-1 to TRBJ1-5, with a tentative D call TRBD1 (6 bases). Germline CDR1 reads DFQATT; CDR2 reads SNEGSKA (reference sequence). The CDR3 is 14 amino acids. V lost 1 base and J lost 5, with 12 bases in between. CDR3 amino acids: CSARGTGGHQPQHF. CDR3 in DNA: TGCAGTGCTAGAGGGACGGGGGGGCATCAGCCCCAGCATTTT.

A few counts support this clonotype. This chain links TRBV24-1 with TRBJ2-2; D is possibly TRBD1 or TRBD2 (6 bases each). CDR1 and CDR2 from the germline V gene are KGHDR and SFDVKD. V was pared by 4 bases and J by 9 bases, with 11 bases between. The CDR3 sequence is 13 residues long. This CDR3 reads CATSDHGGWELFF. In nucleotides, the CDR3 is TGTGCCACCAGTGACCACGGGGGCTGGGAGCTGTTTTTT.

This clonotype was recorded many times. The chain combines TRBV27 with TRBJ2-3; 7 bases line up with TRBD1. Germline V gives CDR1 MNHEY, CDR2 SMNVEV (reference sequence). The V gene end was trimmed by 3 bases and the J gene end by 4 bases; junction bases not matched to a gene: 4. The length of the CDR3 is 14 residues. CDR3 loop: CASSLTGPPDTQYF. DNA for the CDR3: TGTGCCAGCAGTTTGACAGGGCCCCCAGATACGCAGTATTTT.

The chain couples TRBV4-2 to TRBJ2-7, with D tentatively TRBD2 (6 bases). This CDR3 region has 14 residues. Germline V lookup: CDR1 LGHNA, CDR2 YNFKEQ. V shed 4 bases and J shed 3 bases, with 13 bases lying between them. CDR3 sequence: CASSPLGGGYEQYF. Here the CDR3 DNA reads TGTGCCAGCAGCCCCCTGGGGGGAGGCTACGAGCAGTACTTC.

With respect to this clonotype: This could be a read error, since a much larger clone is one nucleotide away. The chain joins TRBV12-3 or TRBV12-4 to TRBJ1-1; D call uncertain. The CDR3 contains 15 residues. V was pared by 10 bases and J by 1 base, with 19 bases between. CDR3 bases: TGTGCCAACAGCCTCGAGACGGGTTCGAACACTGAAGCTTTCTTT. Translating it yields CANSLETGSNTEAFF.

This clonotype was counted ten times or more. This rearrangement joins TRBV18 to TRBJ2-3; D perhaps matches TRBD2 (6 bases). V was shortened by 8 bases and J by 1 base, with 19 bases between the two germline ends. Germline V gives CDR1 KGHSH, CDR2 LQKENI. The CDR3 consists of 16 residues. The CDR3 spells CASPLGDGGRTDTQYF. The CDR3 DNA reads TGTGCCAGCCCACTAGGGGACGGAGGGCGCACAGATACGCAGTATTTT.

This sequence joins TRBV2 and TRBJ2-2, with TRBD1 as a possible D gene (5 bases). The germline CDR1 and CDR2 sequences are SNHLY and FYNNEI. The germline V and J ends were trimmed by 5 bases and 7 bases, with 11 bases remaining between them. The CDR3 consists of 13 residues. Here the CDR3 reads CASSQGSGGELFF. CDR3 nucleotide sequence: TGTGCCAGCAGTCAGGGTTCAGGCGGGGAGCTGTTTTTT.

This clonotype was detected ten times or more. The chain carries TRBV4-3 and TRBJ2-7; tentative D call: TRBD1 (6 bases). Trimming left V 0 bases short and J 3 bases short, with 9 bases between. CDR1 and CDR2 from the germline V gene are LGHNA and YSLEER. This CDR3 region has 14 residues. CDR3 nucleotide sequence: TGCGCCAGCAGCCAAGATGGCAGGGGCTACGAGCAGTACTTC. Amino acids: CASSQDGRGYEQYF.

For this clonotype: A junction end diverges from the germline sequence, so it may reflect a read error. The chain couples TRBV7-9 to TRBJ2-7; TRBD1 might be the D (5 bases). Germline lookup yields CDR1 SEHNR and CDR2 FQNEAQ (reference sequence). CDR3 length: 11 residues. This CDR3 is CASSGQETTAF. The CDR3 DNA reads TGTGCCAGCAGCGGACAAGAGACGACAGCCTTC.